The 26 T cell receptor beta chains reported below all come from one sample, sequenced in a study of response to subunit inactivated influenza vaccine. In TCRdb, the RT-PCR reads were re-called with MiXCR into one record per CDR3 protein. The data contain a few hundred thousand distinct CDR3 sequences, around 11% of them singletons. These data were also filed under a second study, of T cells expressing NK-cell markers. From that report: Beta-chain TCR cDNA was generated via 5'RACE template switching with UMIs.

Sequencing used PBMCs from blood, obtained on the day of vaccination. All receptors come from a man aged 45 to 65 who received an inactivated influenza vaccine.

The chain couples TRBV7-2 to TRBJ2-2; tentative D call: TRBD2 (5 bases). The germline CDR1 and CDR2 sequences are SGHTA and FQGNSA. The CDR3 is made up of 16 amino acids. The V gene lost 1 base and the J gene lost 7 bases, with 16 bases spanning the gap. The CDR3 coding sequence is TGTGCCAGCAGCTTAGGTCCGACGGGATCGGGCGGGGAGCTGTTTTTT. Its protein is CASSLGPTGSGGELFF.

This clonotype was counted only a few times. The chain joins TRBV29-1 to TRBJ2-7; 8 bases line up with TRBD2. Germline V gene data show CDR1 as SQVTM and CDR2 as ANQGSEA. V trimming: 4 bases; J trimming: 4 bases; junction bases outside the gene matches: 6. The CDR3 runs to 13 residues. The CDR3 nucleotides are TGCAGCGTTGTGGTTAGCGGGACGTACGAGCAGTACTTC. Translating it yields CSVVVSGTYEQYF.

This chain links TRBV5-1 with TRBJ2-3; 9 bases map to TRBD2. The CDR3 has 16 residues. The J segment lost 1 base and the V segment lost 5 bases, leaving 8 bases of the junction unmatched. The germline CDR1 and CDR2 sequences are SGHRS and YFSETQ. The CDR3 DNA sequence: TGCGCCAGCAGTTCCCAAAGCGGGGGGCGCACAGATACGCAGTATTTT. Its translation: CASSSQSGGRTDTQYF.

This clonotype was observed a few times. The chain joins TRBV12-3 or TRBV12-4 to TRBJ1-5; the D gene is possibly TRBD1 (5 bases). The CDR3 loop spans 14 amino acids. With 3 bases removed from V and 7 bases from J, the gap between germline ends came to 13 bases. The CDR3 nucleotides are TGTGCCAGCAGTTTCGGGGGGGGAGGGCAGCCCCAGCATTTT. It is translated as CASSFGGGGQPQHF.

This clonotype was seen repeatedly, ten times or more. The chain joins TRBV5-1 to TRBJ2-2; tentative D call: TRBD1 (6 bases). The V and J ends lost 0 bases and 0 bases respectively, with 9 bases between them. CDR3 length: 16 amino acids. From germline, CDR1 is SGHRS and CDR2 YFSETQ. DNA of the CDR3: TGCGCCAGCAGCTTGGGGACAGCTACGAACACCGGGGAGCTGTTTTTT. Protein sequence: CASSLGTATNTGELFF.

This clonotype was counted at least ten times. The chain carries TRBV20-1 and TRBJ2-7; possible D gene TRBD2, 6 bases. Trimming cost V 2 bases and J 2 bases, with 7 bases left between them. Germline CDR1 and CDR2: DFQATT and SNEGSKA (reference sequence). The CDR3 contains 12 residues. The CDR3 coding sequence is TGCAGTGCTAGACCGGGGGCCTACGAGCAGTACTTC. Amino acid sequence: CSARPGAYEQYF.

This clonotype came up a few times. The chain links TRBV9 to TRBJ2-1; 8 bases agree with TRBD2. Unmatched junction bases numbered 10, after V lost 0 bases and J lost 8 bases. The V gene's germline CDR1 is SGDLS and CDR2 YYNGEE. The CDR3 runs 16 residues. The CDR3 DNA follows: TGTGCCAGCAGCGTAGCTTCTAGCGGGTCAAGTCATGAGCAGTTCTTC. This sequence encodes CASSVASSGSSHEQFF.

This rearrangement joins TRBV12-3 or TRBV12-4 to TRBJ2-7, with D possibly being TRBD2 (5 bases). Deletions cut 1 base from V and 6 bases from J, with 10 bases between. The CDR3 contains 13 residues. CDR3 in DNA: TGTGCCAGCAGTTTAGACCCCCGGGGCGAGCAGTACTTC. Translation: CASSLDPRGEQYF.

This clonotype has a handful of counts. V usage is TRBV3-1 and J usage is TRBJ2-4; weak D call: TRBD1 (6 bases). V was shortened by 4 bases and J by 8 bases, with 18 bases between the two germline ends. CDR1 is LGHDT and CDR2 is YNNKEL in the germline V gene (reference sequence). The CDR3 is made up of 15 amino acids. The chain's CDR3 is CASSLGTGAGDIQYF. Here the CDR3 DNA reads TGTGCCAGCAGCCTTGGTACTGGGGCAGGGGACATTCAGTACTTC.

This clonotype was detected a few times. This chain joins TRBV5-1 and TRBJ2-7, with 8 bases matching TRBD1. The V and J ends lost 4 bases and 7 bases, in that order; junction bases with no gene match: 13. Germline assignment: CDR1 SGHRS and CDR2 YFSETQ. This CDR3 comprises 15 residues. The CDR3 DNA sequence: TGCGCCAGCAGCGTGGGGACAGGTCCGACTGGGGAGCAGTACTTC. Protein: CASSVGTGPTGEQYF.

This chain joins TRBV11-2 and TRBJ2-1; D remains ambiguous. V gave up 3 bases and J gave up 8 bases, with 11 bases separating them. Germline V gene lookup returns CDR1 SGHAT and CDR2 FQNNGV. The CDR3 is made up of 13 amino acids. The CDR3 DNA follows: TGTGCCAGCAGCTTCGCTCCGGCCCATGAGCAGTTCTTC. This gives the protein CASSFAPAHEQFF.

Many counts were recorded for this clonotype. The chain recombines TRBV7-8 with TRBJ2-2; TRBD1 aligns across 7 bases. Germline V lookup: CDR1 SGHVS, CDR2 FQNEAQ. The CDR3 has 16 amino acids. The trim removed 3 bases at V and 0 bases at J, leaving 4 bases unmatched. The CDR3 coding sequence is TGTGCCAGCAGCTTTAACAGGGGTTCGAACACCGGGGAGCTGTTTTTT. This codes for CASSFNRGSNTGELFF.

The chain combines TRBV28 with TRBJ2-3; D unclear. Germline V gives CDR1 MDHEN, CDR2 SYDVKM. The length of the CDR3 is 13 residues. The ends were cut back, 7 bases at V and 2 bases at J, with 10 bases in the middle. CDR3: CASNGRTTDTQYF. The CDR3 coding sequence is TGTGCCAGCAATGGGCGGACCACAGATACGCAGTATTTT.

This clonotype was picked up a small number of times. This sequence joins TRBV7-9 and TRBJ2-7; 12 nucleotides align to TRBD1. Trimming at V came to 1 base and at J to 7 bases, leaving 5 bases not matched to a gene. The CDR3 is 15 residues long. The V gene's germline CDR1 is SEHNR and CDR2 FQNEAQ (reference sequence). CDR3 residues: CASSLVRDRGHEQYF. The DNA of the CDR3 is TGTGCCAGCAGCTTAGTTCGGGACAGGGGGCATGAGCAGTACTTC.

This rearrangement joins TRBV6-2 or TRBV6-3 to TRBJ2-7; 9 positions match TRBD2. The ends lost 7 bases at V and 4 bases at J; junction bases unmatched: 8. The CDR3 totals 14 residues. The germline V gene has CDR1 MNHEY and CDR2 SVGEGT. CDR3 sequence: CASNSNGLAYEQYF. The DNA of the CDR3 is TGTGCCAGCAATAGCAATGGACTAGCGTACGAGCAGTACTTC.

The chain couples TRBV5-1 to TRBJ2-2; 9 nucleotides line up with TRBD1. Trimming removed 1 base from V and 6 bases from J; junction bases left unmatched: 4. The germline CDR1 and CDR2 sequences are SGHRS and YFSETQ. CDR3 length: 15 amino acids. This CDR3 reads CASSLSGTGSGELFF. CDR3 in DNA: TGCGCCAGCAGCTTGTCCGGGACAGGGTCCGGGGAGCTGTTTTTT.

The CDR3 bases are TGCGCCAGCAGCTTATCTCCGGGACAGGGGTCCTACGAGCAGTACTTC. It specifies CASSLSPGQGSYEQYF. The chain combines TRBV5-1 with TRBJ2-7; the match to TRBD1 covers 10 bases. The V gene's germline CDR1 is SGHRS and CDR2 YFSETQ. The junction had 6 bases not matched to a gene; V was cut back by 2 bases and J by 1 base. The CDR3 extends over 16 amino acids.

This clonotype has just a few counts. V usage is TRBV12-3 or TRBV12-4 and J usage is TRBJ2-2; the D gene is possibly TRBD2 (6 bases). With 6 bases removed from V and 5 bases from J, the gap between germline ends came to 16 bases. The CDR3 totals 15 residues. The CDR3, as DNA: TGTGCCAGCAGCCCCGACGTGACTAGGACCGGGGAGCTGTTTTTT. This sequence encodes CASSPDVTRTGELFF.

The V gene is TRBV7-8, the J gene TRBJ2-5; 7 positions match TRBD1. J gave up 5 bases and V 1 base, and 10 bases lay outside the gene matches. Looked up from germline, CDR1 is SGHVS and CDR2 is FQNEAQ. The CDR3 has 16 amino acids. Written as DNA, the CDR3 is TGTGCCAGCAGCTTAGGGCAGGGGGTTAGGGGGGAGACCCAGTACTTC. Translated: CASSLGQGVRGETQYF.

This clonotype has just a few counts. The V gene is TRBV24-1, the J gene TRBJ1-2, with D maybe TRBD1 (5 bases). This CDR3 has 13 amino acids. V lost 10 bases and J 1 base, leaving 12 bases between the germline ends. The germline CDR1 and CDR2 sequences are KGHDR and SFDVKD. CDR3 sequence (DNA): TGTGCCACTCGGGACGCGAGTAACTATGGCTACACCTTC. Translating gives CATRDASNYGYTF.

This clonotype was seen ten or more times. This sequence joins TRBV11-2 and TRBJ2-1, with D perhaps TRBD1 or TRBD2 (5 bases each). V lost 3 bases and J lost 8, with 17 bases in between. Germline assignment: CDR1 SGHAT and CDR2 FQNNGV. The length of the CDR3 is 15 residues. CDR3 region: CASSFPERVGDEQFF. The CDR3 DNA reads TGTGCCAGCAGCTTTCCGGAGAGGGTAGGGGATGAGCAGTTCTTC.

This clonotype has a handful of counts. The chain joins TRBV12-3 or TRBV12-4 to TRBJ2-1, with TRBD1 matching 8 bases. The CDR3 covers 12 residues. The CDR3 loop reads CATGTGGFEQFF. The CDR3 bases are TGTGCTACCGGGACAGGAGGATTTGAGCAGTTCTTC.

Only a few counts were recorded for this clonotype. The CDR3 DNA follows: TGTGCCAGTAGCCCCCCTCGACAGGGTAAATACTACGAGCAGTACTTC. Translation: CASSPPRQGKYYEQYF. This sequence joins TRBV19 and TRBJ2-7; 7 nucleotides align to TRBD1. CDR1 LNHDA and CDR2 SQIVND come from the germline V gene (reference sequence). This CDR3 is 16 amino acids long. Germline trimming cut 6 bases from V and 3 bases from J; bases unmatched to any gene: 14.

V usage is TRBV15 and J usage is TRBJ1-5, with 8 bases aligning to TRBD1. CDR1 is LNHNV, CDR2 YYDKDF, per germline (reference sequence). Unmatched junction bases numbered 5, after V lost 1 base and J lost 3 bases. CDR3 length: 16 residues. As DNA, the CDR3 is TGTGCCACCAGCAGAGTCAACAGGGGGTACAATCAGCCCCAGCATTTT. Protein sequence: CATSRVNRGYNQPQHF.

This clonotype was recorded at least ten times. V is TRBV12-3 or TRBV12-4 and J is TRBJ2-3; D not certain. CDR3 length equals 11 residues. Deletions cut 8 bases from V and 2 bases from J, with 5 bases between. The chain's CDR3 is CASATTDTQYF. DNA of the CDR3: TGTGCCAGCGCCACCACAGATACGCAGTATTTT.

This clonotype has just a few counts. This chain uses TRBV10-3 with TRBJ2-7; 7 bases agree with TRBD1. There are 14 residues in the CDR3. In germline, CDR1 is ENHRY, CDR2 SYGVKD. With V trimmed by 5 bases and J by 6 bases, 10 bases remained unmatched. CDR3 in DNA: TGTGCCATCAGTAATGGAGGAACAGGGGTCGAGCAGTACTTC. Encoded protein: CAISNGGTGVEQYF.